This T cell receptor (beta chain) stems from a study of blood T cell repertoires in COVID-19. Study in general: Both acute and convalescent COVID-19 samples were obtained from the United States, Italy and Spain. T cells, B-cell-depleted T cells, or PBMCs provided the cDNA or gDNA that served as material.

Germline CDR1 is LGHDT and CDR2 is YNNKEL (reference sequence). V gave up 4 bases and J gave up 9 bases, with 22 bases separating them. The CDR3 totals 16 residues. Original processing notes: Amplification of reference gene primers was used by the study to estimate nucleated cell counts. Data came from immunoSEQ multiplex PCR; TCRdb stores just in-frame clones and leaves some out. V and J calls and clone size are as listed in that table; D and trimming were resolved from the DNA. Here the sample spans some 220,000 clones, approximately 84% being singletons. The J gene is TRBJ2-1, the V gene TRBV3-1 (or the pseudogene TRBV3-2); D remains ambiguous. Sequenced input: peripheral blood. The TCR sequence derives from a man between 50 and 59 years old who had recovered from COVID-19. CDR3 nucleotide sequence: TGTGCCAGCAGCCGAGCCGCCGGGTCCTACATCGGTGAGCAGTTCTTC. This encodes CASSRAAGSYIGEQFF.